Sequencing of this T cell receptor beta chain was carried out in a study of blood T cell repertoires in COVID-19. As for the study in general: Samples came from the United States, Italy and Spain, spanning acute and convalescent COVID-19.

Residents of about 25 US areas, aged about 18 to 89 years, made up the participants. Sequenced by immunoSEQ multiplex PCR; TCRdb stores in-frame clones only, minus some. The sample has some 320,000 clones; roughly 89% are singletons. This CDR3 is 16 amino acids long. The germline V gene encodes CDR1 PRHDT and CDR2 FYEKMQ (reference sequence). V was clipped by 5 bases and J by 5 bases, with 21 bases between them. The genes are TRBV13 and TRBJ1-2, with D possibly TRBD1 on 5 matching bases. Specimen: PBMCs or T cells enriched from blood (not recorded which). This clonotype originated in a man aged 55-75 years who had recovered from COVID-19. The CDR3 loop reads CASSPLGGRTLYGYTF. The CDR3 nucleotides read TGTGCCAGCAGCCCTCTGGGGGGACGGACGCTATATGGCTACACCTTC.